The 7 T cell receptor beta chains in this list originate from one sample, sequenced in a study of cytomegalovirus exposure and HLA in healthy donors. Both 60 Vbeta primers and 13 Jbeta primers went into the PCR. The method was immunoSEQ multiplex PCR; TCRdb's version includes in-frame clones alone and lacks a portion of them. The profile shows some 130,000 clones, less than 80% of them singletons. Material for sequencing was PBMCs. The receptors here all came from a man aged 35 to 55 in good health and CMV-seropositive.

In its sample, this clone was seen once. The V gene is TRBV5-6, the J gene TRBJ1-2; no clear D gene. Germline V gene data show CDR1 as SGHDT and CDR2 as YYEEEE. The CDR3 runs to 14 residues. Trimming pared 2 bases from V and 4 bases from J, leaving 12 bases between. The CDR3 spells CASSFGQKVYGYTF. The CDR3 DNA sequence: TGTGCCAGCAGCTTTGGTCAGAAAGTCTATGGCTACACCTTC.

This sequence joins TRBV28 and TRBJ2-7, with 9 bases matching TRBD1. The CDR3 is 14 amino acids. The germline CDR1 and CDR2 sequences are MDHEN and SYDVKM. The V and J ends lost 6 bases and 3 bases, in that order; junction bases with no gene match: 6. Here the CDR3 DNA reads TGTGCCAGCAGGAGGACAGGGGAAGGCTACGAGCAGTACTTC. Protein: CASRRTGEGYEQYF.

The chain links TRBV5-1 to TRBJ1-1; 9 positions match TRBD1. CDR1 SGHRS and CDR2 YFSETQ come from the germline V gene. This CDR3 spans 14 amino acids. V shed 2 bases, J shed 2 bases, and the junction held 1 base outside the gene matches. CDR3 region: CASSLQGANTEAFF. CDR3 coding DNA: TGCGCCAGCAGCTTACAGGGGGCTAACACTGAAGCTTTCTTT.

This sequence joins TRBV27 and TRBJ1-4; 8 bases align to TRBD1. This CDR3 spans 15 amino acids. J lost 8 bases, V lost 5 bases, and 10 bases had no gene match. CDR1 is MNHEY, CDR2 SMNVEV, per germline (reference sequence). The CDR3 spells CASSEEAGGREKLFF. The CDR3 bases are TGTGCCAGCAGTGAAGAGGCAGGGGGCCGGGAAAAACTGTTTTTT.

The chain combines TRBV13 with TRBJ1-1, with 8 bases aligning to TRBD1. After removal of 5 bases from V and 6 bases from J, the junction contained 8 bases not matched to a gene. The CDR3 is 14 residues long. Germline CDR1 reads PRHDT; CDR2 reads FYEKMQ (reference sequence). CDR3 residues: CASSRRTGRAEAFF. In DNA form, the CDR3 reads TGTGCCAGCAGCCGACGGACAGGGCGAGCTGAAGCTTTCTTT.

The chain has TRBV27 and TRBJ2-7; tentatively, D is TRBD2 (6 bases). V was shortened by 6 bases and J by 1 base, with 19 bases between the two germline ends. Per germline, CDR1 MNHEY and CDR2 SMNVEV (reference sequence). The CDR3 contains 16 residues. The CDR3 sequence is CASRYLGVGSSYEQYF. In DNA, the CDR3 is TGTGCCAGCAGATACCTTGGGGTCGGGAGTTCCTACGAGCAGTACTTC.

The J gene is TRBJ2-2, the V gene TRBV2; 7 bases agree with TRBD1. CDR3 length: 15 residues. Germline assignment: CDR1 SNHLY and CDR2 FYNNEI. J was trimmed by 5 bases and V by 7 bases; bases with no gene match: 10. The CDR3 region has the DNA TGTGCCAGCAACGCGGTCAGGGGGTGGACCGGGGAGCTGTTTTTT. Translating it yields CASNAVRGWTGELFF.